This TCR beta chain originates from a study of blood T cell repertoires in COVID-19. There are 17 residues in the CDR3. Germline V gene data show CDR1 as MNHEY and CDR2 as SMNVEV (reference sequence). The junction had 9 bases not matched to a gene; V was cut back by 4 bases and J by 0 bases. Original handling: For nucleated cells, counts were estimated from reference gene primer amplification. TCRdb keeps only in-frame clones here, not all; method: immunoSEQ multiplex PCR. V and J calls and clone size are those listed in that table; D and trimming were worked out from the DNA. The sample consists of over 200,000 clones, around nine tenths of them appearing once. All enrollees were roughly 18 to 95 years old and from 24 US areas.

Sequenced material: PBMCs or T cells enriched from blood (not recorded which). The source is a man younger than 40 who had recovered from COVID-19. V is TRBV27 and J is TRBJ1-5; TRBD1 matches 7 bases. The CDR3 DNA reads as TGTGCCAGCAGTTATAGACAGGGATCTGTTAGCAATCAGCCCCAGCATTTT. It yields the protein CASSYRQGSVSNQPQHF.